This T cell receptor beta chain was found in a study of CD8 T cells in Susac syndrome. Study-wide background: At the time their blood was drawn, patients with Susac syndrome were either therapy-naive, on corticosteroids (with some of them also receiving intravenous immunoglobulin), or on intravenous immunoglobulin alone.

The RNA, roughly 0.45 to 1 ug, was put through reverse transcription using random hexamers. One entry per CDR3 protein results from TCRdb running MiXCR on the immunoSEQ multiplex PCR reads. The sample carries around 200,000 distinct CDR3 sequences, around 94% recorded once. The CDR3 length is 19 residues. Trimming took 3 bases from V and 6 from J; bases not matched to a gene: 25. Germline V lookup: CDR1 DFQATT, CDR2 SNEGSKA (reference sequence). The table lists this clonotype with a count of one. The CD8+ and CD4+ T cells were negatively isolated, with the TEMRA cells enriched by FACS. This clonotype was obtained from a human donor with Susac syndrome. This chain uses TRBV20-1 with TRBJ2-5; 7 bases map to TRBD1. The sample was CD4+ T cells from PBMCs. The CDR3 DNA reads as TGCAGTGCTAGTTCCATAGGGGAAGGGGGCGGACTTCACGGGCAGACCCAGTACTTC. Translating it yields CSASSIGEGGGLHGQTQYF.